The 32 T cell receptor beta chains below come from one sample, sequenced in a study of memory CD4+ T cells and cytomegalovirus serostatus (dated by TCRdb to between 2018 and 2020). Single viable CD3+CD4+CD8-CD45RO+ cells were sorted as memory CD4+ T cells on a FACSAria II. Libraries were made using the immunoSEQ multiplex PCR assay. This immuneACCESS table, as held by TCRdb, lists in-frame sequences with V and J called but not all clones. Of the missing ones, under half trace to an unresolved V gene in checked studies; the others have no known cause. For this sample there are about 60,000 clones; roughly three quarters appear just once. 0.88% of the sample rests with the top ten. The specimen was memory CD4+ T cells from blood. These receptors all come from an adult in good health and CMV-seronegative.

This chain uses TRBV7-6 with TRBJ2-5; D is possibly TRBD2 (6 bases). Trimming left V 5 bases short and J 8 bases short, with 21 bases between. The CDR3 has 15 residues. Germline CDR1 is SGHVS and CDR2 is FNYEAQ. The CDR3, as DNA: TGTGCCAGCAGCCCTACGGCGGGTGACGGGGGTACCCAGTACTTC. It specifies CASSPTAGDGGTQYF.

CDR3 coding DNA: TGTGCCAGCAGCTTGGGGGCAGGGTCGAATGAAAAACTGTTTTTT. It specifies CASSLGAGSNEKLFF. The chain links TRBV7-6 to TRBJ1-4; TRBD1 is a possible D gene (6 bases). The V gene's germline CDR1 is SGHVS and CDR2 FNYEAQ. Trimming stripped 3 bases from V and 5 bases from J, with 13 bases between. The CDR3 runs to 15 residues.

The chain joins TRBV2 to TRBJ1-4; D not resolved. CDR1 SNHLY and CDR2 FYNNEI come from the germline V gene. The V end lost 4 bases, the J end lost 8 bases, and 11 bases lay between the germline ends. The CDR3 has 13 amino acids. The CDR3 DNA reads TGTGCCAGCAGTGGAGGTCGAAGGGAAAAACTGTTTTTT. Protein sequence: CASSGGRREKLFF.

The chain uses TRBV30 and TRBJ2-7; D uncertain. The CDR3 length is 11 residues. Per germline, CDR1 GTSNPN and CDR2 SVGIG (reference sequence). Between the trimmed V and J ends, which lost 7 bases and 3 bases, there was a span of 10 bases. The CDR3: CASRTGYEQYF. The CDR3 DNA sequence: TGTGCCTCGCGGACCGGCTACGAGCAGTACTTC.

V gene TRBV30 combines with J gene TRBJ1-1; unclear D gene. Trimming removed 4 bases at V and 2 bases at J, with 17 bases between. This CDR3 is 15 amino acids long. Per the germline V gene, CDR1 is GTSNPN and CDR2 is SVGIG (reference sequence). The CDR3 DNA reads TGTGCCTGGACCCCGGGAGGAAGAACTAACACTGAAGCTTTCTTT. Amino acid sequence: CAWTPGGRTNTEAFF.

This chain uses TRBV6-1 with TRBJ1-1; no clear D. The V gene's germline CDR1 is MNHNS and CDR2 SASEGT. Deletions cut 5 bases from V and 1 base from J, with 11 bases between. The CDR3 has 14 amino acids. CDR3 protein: CASSPRRGNTEAFF. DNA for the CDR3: TGTGCCAGCAGTCCCCGAAGAGGGAACACTGAAGCTTTCTTT.

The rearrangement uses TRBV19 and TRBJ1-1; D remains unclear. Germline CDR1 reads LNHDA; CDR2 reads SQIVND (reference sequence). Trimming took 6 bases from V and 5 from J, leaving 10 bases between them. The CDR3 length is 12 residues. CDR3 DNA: TGTGCCAGTAGGTCATCTGGGACTGAAGCTTTCTTT. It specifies CASRSSGTEAFF.

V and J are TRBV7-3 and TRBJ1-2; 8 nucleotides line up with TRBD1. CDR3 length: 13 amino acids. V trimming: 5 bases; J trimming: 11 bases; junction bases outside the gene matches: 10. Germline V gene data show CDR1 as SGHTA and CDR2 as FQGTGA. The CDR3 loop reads CASSPTGQGSYTF. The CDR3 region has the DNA TGTGCCAGCAGCCCCACCGGACAGGGTAGTTACACCTTC.

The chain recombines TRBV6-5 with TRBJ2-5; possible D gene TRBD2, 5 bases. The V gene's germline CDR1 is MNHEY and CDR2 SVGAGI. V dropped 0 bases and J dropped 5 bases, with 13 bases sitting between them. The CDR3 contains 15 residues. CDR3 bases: TGTGCCAGCAGTTACTCGATCGAGAGGGCGGAGACCCAGTACTTC. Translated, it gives CASSYSIERAETQYF.

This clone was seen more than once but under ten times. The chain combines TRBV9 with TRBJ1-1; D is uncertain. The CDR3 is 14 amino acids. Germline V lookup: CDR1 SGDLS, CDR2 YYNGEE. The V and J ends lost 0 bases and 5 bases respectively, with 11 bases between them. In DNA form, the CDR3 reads TGTGCCAGCAGCGTAGAGCCGGGCGGGACTGAAGCTTTCTTT. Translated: CASSVEPGGTEAFF.

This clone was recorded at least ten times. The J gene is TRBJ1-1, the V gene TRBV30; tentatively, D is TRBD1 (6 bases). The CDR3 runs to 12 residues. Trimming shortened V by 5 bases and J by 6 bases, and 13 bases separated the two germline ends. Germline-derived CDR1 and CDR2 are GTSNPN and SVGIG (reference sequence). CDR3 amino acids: CAWVRGISEAFF. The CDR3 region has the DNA TGTGCCTGGGTTAGGGGGATCTCTGAAGCTTTCTTT. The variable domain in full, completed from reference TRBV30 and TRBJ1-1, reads SQTIHQWPATLVQPVGSPLSLECTVEGTSNPNLYWYRQAAGRGLQLLFYSVGIGQISSEVPQNLSASRPQDRQFILSSKKLLLSDSGFYLCAWVRGISEAFFGQGTRLTVV.

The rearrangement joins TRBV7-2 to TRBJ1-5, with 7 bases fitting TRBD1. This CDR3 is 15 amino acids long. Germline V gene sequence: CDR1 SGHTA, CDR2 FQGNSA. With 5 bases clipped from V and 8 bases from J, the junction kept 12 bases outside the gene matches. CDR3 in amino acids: CASSLAGTEVEPQHF. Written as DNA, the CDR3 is TGTGCCAGCAGCCTGGCCGGGACAGAGGTTGAGCCCCAGCATTTT.

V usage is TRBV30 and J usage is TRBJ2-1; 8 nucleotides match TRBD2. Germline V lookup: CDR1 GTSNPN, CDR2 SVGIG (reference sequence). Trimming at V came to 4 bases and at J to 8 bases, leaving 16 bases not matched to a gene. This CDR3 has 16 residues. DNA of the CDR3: TGTGCCTGGATCCCAAAGGGGACTAGGCGGTCTGATGAGCAGTTCTTC. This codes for CAWIPKGTRRSDEQFF.

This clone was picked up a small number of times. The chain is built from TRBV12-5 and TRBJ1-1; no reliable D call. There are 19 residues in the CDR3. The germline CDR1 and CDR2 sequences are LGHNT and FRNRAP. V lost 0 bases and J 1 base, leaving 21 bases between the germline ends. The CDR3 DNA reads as TGTGCTAGTGGTTTGGTACTGGGGATTAGTGGCGGGCGGAACACTGAAGCTTTCTTT. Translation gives CASGLVLGISGGRNTEAFF.

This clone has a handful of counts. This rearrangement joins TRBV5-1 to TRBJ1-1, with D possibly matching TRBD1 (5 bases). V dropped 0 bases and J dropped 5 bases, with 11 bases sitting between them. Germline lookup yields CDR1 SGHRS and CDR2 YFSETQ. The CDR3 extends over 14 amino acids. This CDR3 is CASSLDWGKTEAFF. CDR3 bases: TGCGCCAGCAGCTTGGATTGGGGGAAAACTGAAGCTTTCTTT.

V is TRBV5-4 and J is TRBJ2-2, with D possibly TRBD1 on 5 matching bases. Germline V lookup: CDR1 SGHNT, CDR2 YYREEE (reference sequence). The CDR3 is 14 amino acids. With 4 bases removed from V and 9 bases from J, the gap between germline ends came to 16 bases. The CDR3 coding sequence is TGTGCCAGCAGCCTAGGTGGGGCCGAGAGGGAGCTGTTTTTT. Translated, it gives CASSLGGAERELFF.

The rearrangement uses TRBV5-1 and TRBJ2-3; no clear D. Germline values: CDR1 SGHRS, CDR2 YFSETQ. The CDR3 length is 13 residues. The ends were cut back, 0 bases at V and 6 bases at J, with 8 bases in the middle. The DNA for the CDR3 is TGCGCCAGCAGCTTGGAACCGAGGGATACGCAGTATTTT. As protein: CASSLEPRDTQYF.

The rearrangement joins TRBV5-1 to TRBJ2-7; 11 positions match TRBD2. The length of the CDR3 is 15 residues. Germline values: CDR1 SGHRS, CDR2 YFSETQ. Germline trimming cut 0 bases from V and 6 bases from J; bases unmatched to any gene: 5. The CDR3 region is CASSLVLAGGREQYF. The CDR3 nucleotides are TGCGCCAGCAGCTTGGTTCTAGCGGGAGGTCGCGAGCAGTACTTC.

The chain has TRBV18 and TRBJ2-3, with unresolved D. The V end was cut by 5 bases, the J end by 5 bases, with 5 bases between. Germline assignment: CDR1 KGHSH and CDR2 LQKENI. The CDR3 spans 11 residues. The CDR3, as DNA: TGTGCCAGCTCAACACAAGATACGCAGTATTTT. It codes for CASSTQDTQYF.

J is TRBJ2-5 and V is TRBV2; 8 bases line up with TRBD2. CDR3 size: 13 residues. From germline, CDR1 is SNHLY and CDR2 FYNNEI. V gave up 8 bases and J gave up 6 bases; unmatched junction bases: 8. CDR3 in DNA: TGTGCCAGCGTTCAGGGCGGGGGGCAGACCCAGTACTTC. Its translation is CASVQGGGQTQYF.

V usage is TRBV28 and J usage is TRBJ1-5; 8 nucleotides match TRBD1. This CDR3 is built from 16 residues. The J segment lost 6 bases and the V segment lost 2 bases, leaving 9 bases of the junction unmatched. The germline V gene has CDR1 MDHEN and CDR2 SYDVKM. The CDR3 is CASSLPQGAVRQPQHF. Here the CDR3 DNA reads TGTGCCAGCAGTTTACCCCAGGGGGCTGTTCGTCAGCCCCAGCATTTT.

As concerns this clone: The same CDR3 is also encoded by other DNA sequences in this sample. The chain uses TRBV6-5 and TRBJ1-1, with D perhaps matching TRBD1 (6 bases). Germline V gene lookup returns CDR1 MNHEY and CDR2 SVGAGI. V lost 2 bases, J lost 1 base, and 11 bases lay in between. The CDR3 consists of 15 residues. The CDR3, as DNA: TGTGCCAGCAGTTACCGCGGACAGAAGAACACTGAAGCTTTCTTT. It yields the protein CASSYRGQKNTEAFF.

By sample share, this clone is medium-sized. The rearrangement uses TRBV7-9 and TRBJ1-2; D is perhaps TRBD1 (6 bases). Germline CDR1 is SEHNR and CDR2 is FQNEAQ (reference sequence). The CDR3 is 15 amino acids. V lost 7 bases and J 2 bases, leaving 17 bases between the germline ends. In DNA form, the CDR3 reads TGTGCCAGCACTAAGTCAGGGGCAAAGAACTATGGCTACACCTTC. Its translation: CASTKSGAKNYGYTF.

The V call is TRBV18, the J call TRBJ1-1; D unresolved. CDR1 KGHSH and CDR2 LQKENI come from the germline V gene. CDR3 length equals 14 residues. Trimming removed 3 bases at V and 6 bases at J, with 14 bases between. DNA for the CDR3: TGTGCCAGCTCACCTACAAGTTTGGTCGCTGAAGCTTTCTTT. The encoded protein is CASSPTSLVAEAFF.

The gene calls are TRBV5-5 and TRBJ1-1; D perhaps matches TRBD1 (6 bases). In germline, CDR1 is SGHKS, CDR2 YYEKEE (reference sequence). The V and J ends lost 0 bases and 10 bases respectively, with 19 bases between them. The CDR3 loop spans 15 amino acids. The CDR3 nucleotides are TGTGCCAGCAGCTTGGAGATGCAGGGGCAATTGTTAGCTTTCTTT. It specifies CASSLEMQGQLLAFF.

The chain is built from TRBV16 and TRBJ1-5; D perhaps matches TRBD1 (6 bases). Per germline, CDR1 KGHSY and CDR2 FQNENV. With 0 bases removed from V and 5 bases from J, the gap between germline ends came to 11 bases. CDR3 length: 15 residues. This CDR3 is CASSQSTGSYQPQHF. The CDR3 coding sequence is TGTGCCAGCAGCCAATCAACAGGGTCCTATCAGCCCCAGCATTTT.

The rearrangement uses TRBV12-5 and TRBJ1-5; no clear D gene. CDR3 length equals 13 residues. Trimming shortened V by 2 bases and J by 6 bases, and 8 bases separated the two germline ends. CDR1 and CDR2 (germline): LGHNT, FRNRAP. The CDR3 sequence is CASGLWETQPQHF. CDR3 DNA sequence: TGTGCTAGTGGTTTGTGGGAGACTCAGCCCCAGCATTTT.

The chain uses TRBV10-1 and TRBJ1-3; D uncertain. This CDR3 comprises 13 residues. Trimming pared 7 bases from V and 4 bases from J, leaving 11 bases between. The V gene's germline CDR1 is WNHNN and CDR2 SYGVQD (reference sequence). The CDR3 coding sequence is TGCGCCAGCACGTCGGGGTACGGAAACACCATATATTTT. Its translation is CASTSGYGNTIYF.

In DNA form, the CDR3 reads TGTGCCTGGAGTGATTCGTCAGGGCGAGGCTACACCTTC. It translates to CAWSDSSGRGYTF. The chain employs TRBV30 and TRBJ1-2, with D possibly matching TRBD1 (5 bases). Trimming shortened V by 1 base and J by 8 bases, and 14 bases separated the two germline ends. Germline values: CDR1 GTSNPN, CDR2 SVGIG (reference sequence). The CDR3 totals 13 residues.

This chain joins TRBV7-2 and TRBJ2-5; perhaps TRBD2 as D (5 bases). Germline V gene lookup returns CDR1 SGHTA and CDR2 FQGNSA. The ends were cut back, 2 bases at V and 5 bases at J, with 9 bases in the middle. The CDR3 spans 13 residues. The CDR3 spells CASSLTGGETQYF. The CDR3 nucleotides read TGTGCCAGCAGCTTAACCGGCGGGGAGACCCAGTACTTC.

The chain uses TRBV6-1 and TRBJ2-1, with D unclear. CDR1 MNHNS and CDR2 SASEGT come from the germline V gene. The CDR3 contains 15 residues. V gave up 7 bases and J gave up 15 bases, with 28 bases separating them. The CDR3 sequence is CASIEITTGQRPVFF. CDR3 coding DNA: TGTGCCAGCATCGAAATTACGACTGGGCAAAGGCCTGTGTTCTTC.

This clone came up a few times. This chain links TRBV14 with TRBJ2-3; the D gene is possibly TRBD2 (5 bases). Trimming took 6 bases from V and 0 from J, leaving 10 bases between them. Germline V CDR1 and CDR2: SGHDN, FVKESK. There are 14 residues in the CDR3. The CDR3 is CASRQSGSTDTQYF. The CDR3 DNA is TGTGCCAGCAGGCAAAGCGGAAGCACAGATACGCAGTATTTT.